The 20 T cell receptor beta chains listed next were all sequenced from one sample in a study of regulatory T cells in long-lasting Graves disease. The sample's time point: newly diagnosed GD, antithyroid drugs for less than 3 months. From PBMCs, RNA was extracted and then used to make the TCR library. iRepertoire HTBI primers and Arm-PCR of CDR3 regions built TCR beta libraries. TCRdb re-called the multiplex PCR reads through MiXCR, storing one row per CDR3 protein. This table has hundreds of thousands of distinct CDR3 sequences, less than 20% appearing once. These same records also appear under a second study, on T cells in Graves' hyperthyroidism and ophthalmopathy.

Sample: peripheral blood mononuclear cells (PBMCs), taken at new diagnosis, from a patient treated with antithyroid drugs. Receptors were obtained from a woman in her 30s with Graves disease.

This clonotype was counted ten times or more. The chain couples TRBV3-1 to TRBJ2-3; the match to TRBD2 covers 9 bases. The CDR3 covers 17 residues. Germline CDR1 and CDR2: LGHDT and YNNKEL (reference sequence). The J segment lost 2 bases and the V segment lost 1 base, leaving 7 bases of the junction unmatched. The chain's CDR3 is CASSQAQASGNTDTQYF. The CDR3 DNA reads as TGTGCCAGCAGCCAAGCGCAAGCTAGCGGGAACACAGATACGCAGTATTTT.

The rearrangement joins TRBV18 to TRBJ1-1; 8 positions match TRBD1. J lost 4 bases, V lost 4 bases, and 11 bases had no gene match. Germline assignment: CDR1 KGHSH and CDR2 LQKENI. The CDR3 contains 16 residues. CDR3 DNA: TGTGCCAGCTCACGGCAAACAGGGGGGTTGGGCACTGAAGCTTTCTTT. Amino acids: CASSRQTGGLGTEAFF.

This clonotype was recorded at least ten times. The rearrangement joins TRBV7-9 to TRBJ2-1; D possibly corresponds to TRBD2 (5 bases). The CDR3 is 13 residues long. Per the germline V gene, CDR1 is SEHNR and CDR2 is FQNEAQ (reference sequence). V was cut by 8 bases and J by 4 bases, with 12 bases left in between. In DNA, the CDR3 is TGTGCCAGCCAAATAACGGGGTACAATGAGCAGTTCTTC. Residues: CASQITGYNEQFF.

The V gene is TRBV18, the J gene TRBJ1-2, with a tentative D call TRBD1 (5 bases). V was cut by 3 bases and J by 6 bases, with 17 bases left in between. Per germline, CDR1 KGHSH and CDR2 LQKENI. The CDR3 has 15 amino acids. CDR3 sequence: CASSPRGWNKDGYTF. The CDR3 nucleotides are TGTGCCAGCTCACCGCGGGGCTGGAATAAGGATGGCTACACCTTC.

This clonotype was seen many times. The chain employs TRBV28 and TRBJ1-2; D ambiguous. Trimming cost V 2 bases and J 5 bases, with 9 bases left between them. CDR1 is MDHEN, CDR2 SYDVKM, per germline. The CDR3 contains 13 residues. CDR3 residues: CASSLRADYGYTF. Here the CDR3 DNA reads TGTGCCAGCAGTTTAAGGGCAGATTATGGCTACACCTTC.

This clonotype was seen many times. CDR3 amino acids: CASSLDPGLAVNTQYF. For the CDR3, the DNA is TGTGCCAGCAGCTTAGACCCGGGACTAGCAGTAAATACGCAGTATTTT. The chain uses TRBV7-2 and TRBJ2-3; 9 bases are shared with TRBD2. The germline V gene encodes CDR1 SGHTA and CDR2 FQGNSA. CDR3 length: 16 residues. V trimming: 1 base; J trimming: 7 bases; junction bases outside the gene matches: 9.

The genes are TRBV5-1 and TRBJ2-1; 9 nucleotides align to TRBD1. CDR3 length: 17 amino acids. Looked up from germline, CDR1 is SGHRS and CDR2 is YFSETQ. V dropped 4 bases and J dropped 5; count of bases not matched to a gene: 13. The CDR3 DNA reads as TGCGCCAGCAGCCGGGGGCTAGGACAGGGGTCCAACAATGAGCAGTTCTTC. Its translation is CASSRGLGQGSNNEQFF.

This clonotype came up many times. CDR3 sequence (DNA): TGTGCCAGCAGTCCCCAACGACTAGCGGGATTCACAGATACGCAGTATTTT. It encodes CASSPQRLAGFTDTQYF. This rearrangement joins TRBV28 to TRBJ2-3, with TRBD2 matching 11 bases. V was pared by 5 bases and J by 2 bases, with 9 bases of the junction left unmatched. This CDR3 has 17 amino acids. Looked up from germline, CDR1 is MDHEN and CDR2 is SYDVKM.

This clonotype showed up many times. CDR3: CASSQGTVGGETQYF. As DNA, the CDR3 is TGTGCCAGCAGCCAAGGGACAGTGGGGGGGGAGACCCAGTACTTC. The chain has TRBV5-5 and TRBJ2-5; D might be TRBD1 or TRBD2, each matching 7 bases. CDR1 and CDR2 from the germline V gene are SGHKS and YYEKEE (reference sequence). The CDR3 extends over 15 amino acids. Trimming pared 4 bases from V and 5 bases from J, leaving 18 bases between.

This clonotype was seen many times. The chain couples TRBV20-1 to TRBJ2-3; D is unresolved. CDR1 is DFQATT, CDR2 SNEGSKA, per germline (reference sequence). V was trimmed by 6 bases and J by 5 bases, leaving 15 bases between them. This CDR3 comprises 13 residues. In DNA, the CDR3 is TGCAGTGCCAACCCCAACAAGGGAGATACGCAGTATTTT. Residues: CSANPNKGDTQYF.

The chain is built from TRBV7-6 and TRBJ2-1, with 10 bases identical to TRBD2. Germline V gives CDR1 SGHVS, CDR2 FNYEAQ. The CDR3 covers 17 residues. V shed 2 bases, J shed 7 bases, and the junction held 11 bases outside the gene matches. The CDR3 bases are TGTGCCAGCAGCTTACGGATCGGGCTAGCGGGAGAAAATGAGCAGTTCTTC. Its protein product is CASSLRIGLAGENEQFF. The variable domain in full, completed from reference TRBV7-6 and TRBJ2-1, reads GAGVSQSPRYKVTKRGQDVALRCDPISGHVSLYWYRQALGQGPEFLTYFNYEAQQDKSGLPNDRFSAERPEGSISTLTIQRTEQRDSAMYRCASSLRIGLAGENEQFFGPGTRLTVL.

V gene TRBV19 combines with J gene TRBJ2-5, with D hard to call. V gave up 8 bases and J gave up 3 bases, with 13 bases separating them. The CDR3 spans 13 residues. CDR1 is LNHDA and CDR2 is SQIVND in the germline V gene (reference sequence). The CDR3 nucleotides read TGTGCCAGTCAAAGGAACTCTGAAGAGACCCAGTACTTC. Residues: CASQRNSEETQYF.

This clonotype was seen at least ten times. The genes are TRBV27 and TRBJ2-1, with D maybe TRBD2 (5 bases). The CDR3 contains 18 residues. CDR1 MNHEY and CDR2 SMNVEV come from the germline V gene (reference sequence). The V gene lost 5 bases and the J gene lost 0 bases, with 20 bases spanning the gap. CDR3 in DNA: TGTGCCAGCAGTCCCCCCCCCCGCGGGCTAATCTCCTACAATGAGCAGTTCTTC. Its protein is CASSPPPRGLISYNEQFF.

This chain uses TRBV12-3 or TRBV12-4 with TRBJ1-6; perhaps TRBD1 as D (5 bases). The CDR3 consists of 14 residues. The V gene lost 7 bases and the J gene lost 5 bases, with 12 bases spanning the gap. CDR3 region: CASNRQTHNSPLHF. CDR3 nucleotide sequence: TGTGCCAGCAATCGACAGACCCATAATTCACCCCTCCACTTT.

This clonotype has only one observation. A read error may explain this, as a much larger clone is one base away. The CDR3 reads CSTTRGGISAKDIQYF. The CDR3 nucleotides read TGCAGTACAACCCGCGGGGGAATTTCCGCCAAAGACATTCAGTACTTC. V and J are TRBV20-1 and TRBJ2-4; 7 nucleotides match TRBD2. This CDR3 comprises 16 residues. Germline loops: CDR1 DFQATT, CDR2 SNEGSKA (reference sequence).

The sample holds a few counts of this clonotype. This CDR3 fails to terminate in the conserved phenylalanine or tryptophan, so it likely reflects a read error. The chain couples TRBV5-1 to TRBJ2-1; 8 bases align to TRBD1. Gene TRBJ2-7 matches the end of the DNA better, so the J call may be wrong. Germline CDR1 reads SGHRS; CDR2 reads YFSETQ. The CDR3 is 14 amino acids. Here the CDR3 reads CASNTGTGLYEQYL. The CDR3 coding sequence is TGCGCCAGCAACACCGGGACAGGACTCTACGAGCAGTACCTC.

This clonotype was counted many times. The V call is TRBV28, the J call TRBJ1-5; TRBD1 matches at 7 bases. V was clipped by 7 bases and J by 6 bases; unmatched bases: 9. The CDR3 is made up of 14 amino acids. Germline CDR1 is MDHEN and CDR2 is SYDVKM. CDR3 bases: TGTGCCAGCAATGTCCCGGGACAGAGTCAGCCCCAGCATTTT. The encoded protein is CASNVPGQSQPQHF.

The V call is TRBV6-4, the J call TRBJ1-2; D is uncertain. CDR3 length: 13 amino acids. Germline V CDR1 and CDR2: MRHNA, SNTAGT. V lost 11 bases, J lost 0 bases, and 13 bases lay in between. The CDR3 DNA is TGTGCCGGGAGAGGTCCCGCTAACTATGGCTACACCTTC. As protein: CAGRGPANYGYTF.

This clonotype was recorded many times. The chain links TRBV27 to TRBJ2-1, with D unclear. The CDR3 length is 11 residues. Germline V gene lookup returns CDR1 MNHEY and CDR2 SMNVEV (reference sequence). The ends were cut back, 7 bases at V and 7 bases at J, with 8 bases in the middle. The CDR3 sequence: CASTRLNEQFF. As DNA, the CDR3 is TGTGCCAGCACGAGACTGAATGAGCAGTTCTTC.

This clonotype was recorded many times. The chain couples TRBV28 to TRBJ2-2; TRBD2 is a possible D gene (5 bases). V was trimmed by 5 bases and J by 1 base, leaving 5 bases between them. This CDR3 comprises 13 residues. Germline-derived CDR1 and CDR2 are MDHEN and SYDVKM. The CDR3 sequence: CASSSGNTGELFF. CDR3 sequence (DNA): TGTGCCAGCAGTAGCGGGAACACCGGGGAGCTGTTTTTT.